Sequencing of this TCR beta chain was carried out in a study of radiotherapy plus CTLA-4 blockade in lung cancer (dated by TCRdb to the late 2010s). With respect to the entire study: Objective responses occurred in about 20% of enrolled patients, and roughly 30% achieved disease control. Findings and caveats that apply to the study as a whole: TCR clones derived from tumors expanded in peripheral blood after treatment with radiotherapy and ipilimumab. The strongest predictors of response were reported to be early dynamic shifts in blood T cell clones along with a rise in serum interferon-beta following radiation.

In regard to this clone: Its antigen is not yet known. Base qualities are not provided; no much larger clone lies one nucleotide away.

The receptor library was made with the immunoSEQ multiplex PCR assay. TCRdb limited this immuneACCESS table to in-frame rearrangements with V and J called. A share of clones is missing; checked studies link under half to unresolved V genes, and the rest is unexplained. Within this sample are tens of thousands of clones, with less than 85% of them counted one time only. The top ten clones comprise around 0.72% of the sample. The study tested focal radiation therapy combined with CTLA-4 blockade (ipilimumab) in patients with chemo-refractory metastatic non-small-cell lung cancer. This clonotype originated in a human donor with non-small cell lung cancer who had stable disease on radiotherapy plus ipilimumab. Sequenced here: peripheral blood, sampled from a patient treated with radiotherapy plus ipilimumab.

The bases are TGTGCCAGCAGTGATAAGTCCCTTAGCTCCTACAATGAGCAGTTCTTC. Translated, it reads CASSDKSLSSYNEQFF. The chain employs TRBV2 and TRBJ2-1; no confident D gene assignment can be made. V gives up 3 bases and J gives up 0 bases, and the segment between their germline ends measures 12 bases. CDR1 and CDR2 are read off the germline V gene as SNHLY and FYNNEI. Including the terminal cysteine and phenylalanine, the CDR3 comprises 16 residues. Only the CDR3 region is kept as DNA, spanning 48 bases read in frame from base 1.